This T cell receptor beta chain is from a study of control samples from healthy donors and cancer patients. This CDR3 comprises 12 residues. V was clipped by 7 bases and J by 4 bases, with 9 bases between them. Clones were sequenced by immunoSEQ multiplex PCR, and TCRdb holds only the in-frame ones, with some missing. The sample has under 200,000 clones; approximately 94% are singletons. The chain carries TRBV12-3 or TRBV12-4 and TRBJ2-3; D remains unclear. The receptor was isolated from a man aged 60-69 years with colorectal cancer. The sequenced sample was PBMCs. The CDR3 DNA is TGTGCCAGCACCGGTTTAGCAGATACGCAGTATTTT. Its protein product is CASTGLADTQYF.